The 32 T cell receptor beta chains listed next were all sequenced from one sample in a study of graft-versus-host responses after intestinal transplantation. This table comes from immunoSEQ multiplex PCR, and its TCRdb copy is limited to in-frame clones, with some not included. The sample lists about 21,000 clones; roughly 87% were seen once. Specimen: PBMCs, collected around 68 days after intestinal transplantation. Receptors were obtained from a human patient who received an intestinal transplant, so some T cells may come from the graft donor.

The chain recombines TRBV9 with TRBJ2-1, with TRBD1 identical over 8 bases. The CDR3 is 16 residues long. Germline assignment: CDR1 SGDLS and CDR2 YYNGEE. After removal of 0 bases from V and 4 bases from J, the junction contained 6 bases not matched to a gene. This CDR3 reads CASSVATGTGYNEQFF. CDR3 nucleotides: TGTGCCAGCAGCGTAGCTACGGGGACAGGTTACAATGAGCAGTTCTTC.

This clone was seen more than once but under ten times. J is TRBJ1-2 and V is TRBV29-1; no clear D gene. The germline gives CDR1 SQVTM, CDR2 ANQGSEA. The CDR3 length is 15 residues. V was trimmed by 2 bases and J by 1 base, leaving 14 bases between them. Here the CDR3 reads CSVEQVAGSNYGYTF. The CDR3 coding sequence is TGCAGCGTTGAACAGGTAGCCGGGAGTAACTATGGCTACACCTTC.

The chain recombines TRBV10-3 with TRBJ2-3; D perhaps matches TRBD2 (5 bases). The CDR3 is 15 residues long. CDR1 and CDR2 from the germline V gene are ENHRY and SYGVKD. Trimming shortened V by 7 bases and J by 3 bases, and 17 bases separated the two germline ends. The CDR3 coding sequence is TGTGCCATCACCGAGGGCTGGAGCATGACAGATACGCAGTATTTT. The encoded protein is CAITEGWSMTDTQYF.

The chain couples TRBV4-3 to TRBJ2-7; D is perhaps TRBD1 (6 bases). The CDR3 spans 16 residues. Trimming left V 0 bases short and J 2 bases short, with 14 bases between. Germline CDR1 reads LGHNA; CDR2 reads YSLEER. In nucleotides, the CDR3 is TGCGCCAGCAGCCAAGATCAAGGGGGACCTACCTACGAGCAGTACTTC. Protein sequence: CASSQDQGGPTYEQYF.

The DNA for the CDR3 is TGTGCCAGCAGTCCCTACCGGACGGACCAGCCCCAGCATTTT. Translation: CASSPYRTDQPQHF. The chain links TRBV7-2 to TRBJ1-5, with D uncertain. The V end lost 6 bases, the J end lost 7 bases, and 16 bases lay between the germline ends. Germline CDR1 reads SGHTA; CDR2 reads FQGNSA. This CDR3 has 14 amino acids.

This clone was counted a single time. The rearrangement joins TRBV21-1 to TRBJ1-1. TRBV21-1 is a documented pseudogene. This CDR3 region has 14 residues. The CDR3 sequence is CASSPRTVNTEAFF. DNA for the CDR3: TGTGCCAGCAGCCCGCGGACGGTGAACACTGAAGCTTTCTTT.

The CDR3 reads CASTDGRRSYEQYF. CDR3 coding DNA: TGTGCCAGTACCGACGGTAGGCGTTCCTACGAGCAGTACTTC. The chain is built from TRBV19 and TRBJ2-7; no clear D gene. V lost 7 bases to trimming and J lost 1 base, with 14 bases between them. The CDR3 consists of 14 residues. The V gene's germline CDR1 is LNHDA and CDR2 SQIVND (reference sequence).

CDR3 in DNA: TGTGCCAGCAGCCAAGAAGATGACAGGGGACCTGAAGCTTTCTTT. Translated: CASSQEDDRGPEAFF. The V call is TRBV14, the J call TRBJ1-1, with TRBD1 matching 8 bases. The CDR3 loop spans 15 amino acids. V gave up 0 bases and J gave up 6 bases; unmatched junction bases: 6. CDR1 is SGHDN, CDR2 FVKESK, per germline.

This chain connects TRBV2 to TRBJ1-1, with 7 positions matching TRBD1. The CDR3 runs 12 residues. V lost 6 bases, J lost 8 bases, and 6 bases stayed unmatched. Per the germline V gene, CDR1 is SNHLY and CDR2 is FYNNEI. Written as DNA, the CDR3 is TGTGCCAGCAGCGAGACAGGGCTCGAAGCTTTCTTT. Translating it yields CASSETGLEAFF. Full variable domain (remainder filled in from reference TRBV2 and TRBJ1-1): EPEVTQTPSHQVTQMGQEVILRCVPISNHLYFYWYRQILGQKVEFLVSFYNNEISEKSEIFDDQFSVERPDGSNFTLKIRSTKLEDSAMYFCASSETGLEAFFGQGTRLTVV.

V and J are TRBV7-2 and TRBJ2-7; 7 bases agree with TRBD1. Trimming at V came to 5 bases and at J to 4 bases, leaving 11 bases not matched to a gene. The CDR3 length is 15 residues. The germline gives CDR1 SGHTA, CDR2 FQGNSA. The DNA for the CDR3 is TGTGCCAGCAGCCCTTTTACAGGGGCCCCTTACGAGCAGTACTTC. Protein product: CASSPFTGAPYEQYF.

This chain connects TRBV2 to TRBJ1-6, with D unclear. Trimming left V 8 bases short and J 5 bases short, with 13 bases between. CDR1 is SNHLY, CDR2 FYNNEI, per germline. The CDR3 length is 14 residues. This CDR3 is CASQANWDNSPLHF. The CDR3 DNA is TGTGCCAGCCAGGCGAATTGGGATAATTCACCCCTCCACTTT.

DNA for the CDR3: TGTGCCAGCGGCCTACGGGGGGGGGCCCCCTACGAGCAGTACTTC. Its protein is CASGLRGGAPYEQYF. The chain recombines TRBV27 with TRBJ2-7; 8 bases fit TRBD2. Trimming cost V 8 bases and J 2 bases; bases outside gene matches: 11. Looked up from germline, CDR1 is MNHEY and CDR2 is SMNVEV (reference sequence). The CDR3 sequence is 15 residues long.

The rearrangement links TRBV5-1 to TRBJ2-4, with 7 bases lining up with TRBD1. The CDR3 sequence is 15 residues long. J was trimmed by 4 bases and V by 1 base; bases with no gene match: 5. CDR1 and CDR2 (germline): SGHRS, YFSETQ. The CDR3 DNA reads as TGCGCCAGCAGCTTGCAGGGGACAGCTAAAAACATTCAGTACTTC. Translated, it gives CASSLQGTAKNIQYF.

J is TRBJ2-7 and V is TRBV10-3; TRBD1 agrees at 9 bases. After removal of 3 bases from V and 2 bases from J, the junction contained 5 bases not matched to a gene. This CDR3 is built from 15 residues. CDR1 ENHRY and CDR2 SYGVKD come from the germline V gene. CDR3: CAISEGDRVAYEQYF. The DNA of the CDR3 is TGTGCCATCAGTGAAGGGGACAGGGTGGCCTACGAGCAGTACTTC.

The CDR3 sequence is CASSPGDRGGETQYF. CDR3 nucleotides: TGTGCCAGCAGCCCCGGGGACAGGGGCGGAGAGACCCAGTACTTC. This chain joins TRBV7-2 and TRBJ2-5; 10 bases are shared with TRBD1. The CDR3 is made up of 15 amino acids. V gave up 5 bases and J gave up 4 bases; unmatched junction bases: 7. Germline V gene data show CDR1 as SGHTA and CDR2 as FQGNSA.

The J gene is TRBJ2-7, the V gene TRBV4-3; no definite D call. The germline V gene encodes CDR1 LGHNA and CDR2 YSLEER. The CDR3 consists of 12 residues. The V and J ends lost 1 base and 4 bases respectively, with 5 bases between them. The CDR3 nucleotides are TGCGCCAGCAGCCAAGGGTCGTACGAGCAGTACTTC. Amino acids: CASSQGSYEQYF.

V gene TRBV11-2 combines with J gene TRBJ1-1; possibly TRBD1 for D (5 bases). The CDR3 has 15 residues. V was trimmed by 1 base and J by 1 base, leaving 10 bases between them. From germline, CDR1 is SGHAT and CDR2 FQNNGV. CDR3 sequence (DNA): TGTGCCAGCAGCTTAGTCGCGGGGACGAACACTGAAGCTTTCTTT. Its protein is CASSLVAGTNTEAFF.

V and J are TRBV7-9 and TRBJ1-2, with D maybe TRBD1 (5 bases). The V gene lost 5 bases and the J gene lost 7 bases, with 14 bases spanning the gap. This CDR3 is 13 amino acids long. Germline V gives CDR1 SEHNR, CDR2 FQNEAQ (reference sequence). The CDR3 here is CASSPENRFGYTF. CDR3 sequence (DNA): TGTGCCAGCAGCCCTGAGAACAGGTTTGGCTACACCTTC.

This chain uses TRBV7-9 with TRBJ1-2; D gene ambiguous. V was shortened by 4 bases and J by 6 bases, with 18 bases between the two germline ends. The germline CDR1 and CDR2 sequences are SEHNR and FQNEAQ (reference sequence). The CDR3 contains 15 residues. CDR3 region: CASSSNPRREDGYTF. DNA of the CDR3: TGTGCCAGCAGCTCAAATCCCCGACGCGAGGATGGCTACACCTTC.

The rearrangement uses TRBV7-2 and TRBJ2-3; D might be TRBD2 (6 bases). V was pared by 5 bases and J by 2 bases, with 14 bases between. The germline V gene has CDR1 SGHTA and CDR2 FQGNSA. The CDR3 contains 15 residues. The CDR3 region is CASSPGGEFTDTQYF. The CDR3 DNA follows: TGTGCCAGCAGCCCTGGCGGGGAATTCACAGATACGCAGTATTTT.

This chain links TRBV12-5 with TRBJ2-3, with 8 bases identical to TRBD1. V gave up 5 bases and J gave up 4 bases; unmatched junction bases: 8. The V gene's germline CDR1 is LGHNT and CDR2 FRNRAP. The CDR3 has 15 residues. The CDR3 nucleotides are TGTGCTAGTGGTCCCGACAGGGGATACGCAGATACGCAGTATTTT. Its translation: CASGPDRGYADTQYF.

The rearrangement joins TRBV7-2 to TRBJ1-2; D unclear. Trimming shortened V by 3 bases and J by 0 bases, and 8 bases separated the two germline ends. The length of the CDR3 is 14 residues. CDR1 SGHTA and CDR2 FQGNSA come from the germline V gene. CDR3 nucleotide sequence: TGTGCCAGCAGCTTCTACCTAGCTAACTATGGCTACACCTTC. It codes for CASSFYLANYGYTF. Looking up the rest from reference TRBV7-2 and TRBJ1-2 gives the full variable domain: GAGVSQSPSNKVTEKGKDVELRCDPISGHTALYWYRQSLGQGLEFLIYFQGNSAPDKSGLPSDRFSAERTGGSVSTLTIQRTQQEDSAVYLCASSFYLANYGYTFGSGTRLTVV.

This clone was observed a single time. This chain joins TRBV27 and TRBJ1-1; TRBD1 is a possible D gene (6 bases). CDR3 length equals 17 residues. The germline gives CDR1 MNHEY, CDR2 SMNVEV (reference sequence). V shed 0 bases and J shed 7 bases, with 21 bases lying between them. Written as DNA, the CDR3 is TGTGCCAGCAGTTTATCGGCGGAAATCCAGGGGACGGGTGAAGCTTTCTTT. It translates to CASSLSAEIQGTGEAFF.

The chain joins TRBV4-1 to TRBJ2-5; 10 bases align to TRBD2. With V trimmed by 6 bases and J by 5 bases, 15 bases remained unmatched. Germline V lookup: CDR1 MGHRA, CDR2 YSYEKL. This CDR3 is built from 17 residues. The CDR3 sequence: CASSPQGSGGALETQYF. CDR3 coding DNA: TGCGCCAGCAGTCCCCAAGGGAGCGGGGGGGCCTTGGAGACCCAGTACTTC.

This chain connects TRBV11-2 to TRBJ2-7, with TRBD1 matching 8 bases. CDR1 is SGHAT and CDR2 is FQNNGV in the germline V gene. This CDR3 is built from 12 residues. V shed 7 bases and J 3 bases; nucleotides not matched to a gene: 2. The CDR3: CASNGQGYEQYF. CDR3 bases: TGTGCCAGCAATGGACAGGGCTACGAGCAGTACTTC.

A few counts support this clone. The V call is TRBV6-6, the J call TRBJ1-2; a weak D match, TRBD1 (5 bases). CDR1 MNHNY and CDR2 SVGAGI come from the germline V gene (reference sequence). The CDR3 is 13 residues long. Trimming removed 6 bases from V and 4 bases from J, with 12 bases in between. The CDR3 sequence is CASRTVDSYGYTF. The CDR3 nucleotides are TGTGCCAGCAGGACTGTCGACAGCTATGGCTACACCTTC.

The rearrangement uses TRBV18 and TRBJ2-7, with 7 nucleotides matching TRBD1. CDR3 length: 15 residues. The V gene end was trimmed by 0 bases and the J gene end by 3 bases; junction bases not matched to a gene: 5. Germline CDR1 KGHSH, CDR2 LQKENI. The CDR3 loop reads CASSPPGDRNYEQYF. The CDR3 nucleotides are TGTGCCAGCTCACCACCCGGGGACAGAAACTACGAGCAGTACTTC.

In its sample, this clone was seen a few times. Other DNA variants within this sample encode the same CDR3. The chain joins TRBV4-3 to TRBJ1-4; D is uncertain. CDR1 and CDR2 from the germline V gene are LGHNA and YSLEER. The CDR3 contains 16 residues. The germline V and J ends were trimmed by 0 bases and 2 bases, with 10 bases remaining between them. The CDR3 nucleotides are TGCGCCAGCAGCCAAGAAACGGGGTTCACTAATGAAAAACTGTTTTTT. This sequence encodes CASSQETGFTNEKLFF.

This chain links TRBV27 with TRBJ1-6; D uncertain. CDR1 and CDR2 from the germline V gene are MNHEY and SMNVEV (reference sequence). V was shortened by 4 bases and J by 8 bases, with 6 bases between the two germline ends. There are 12 residues in the CDR3. CDR3 sequence: CASSSRYSPLHF. In DNA form, the CDR3 reads TGTGCCAGCAGTTCACGTTATTCACCCCTCCACTTT.

J is TRBJ2-7 and V is TRBV5-5; D is possibly TRBD1 or TRBD2 (5 bases each). Germline assignment: CDR1 SGHKS and CDR2 YYEKEE (reference sequence). Trimming took off 0 bases at V and 4 bases at J, with 14 bases between the two ends. The CDR3 loop spans 15 amino acids. CDR3 sequence (DNA): TGTGCCAGCAGCTTGGAACCGGGACCCCCTTACGAGCAGTACTTC. This codes for CASSLEPGPPYEQYF.

The V gene is TRBV9, the J gene TRBJ2-7; 8 bases line up with TRBD2. The CDR3 extends over 14 amino acids. The V segment lost 3 bases and the J segment 3 bases; nucleotides outside the gene matches: 5. Germline V gene sequence: CDR1 SGDLS, CDR2 YYNGEE. The CDR3 nucleotides read TGTGCCAGCAGCGGAGGACTAGCAGACTACGAGCAGTACTTC. This translates into CASSGGLADYEQYF.

This rearrangement joins TRBV5-5 to TRBJ2-7; 7 bases match TRBD1. Germline lookup yields CDR1 SGHKS and CDR2 YYEKEE (reference sequence). The CDR3 extends over 15 amino acids. V lost 0 bases, J lost 2 bases, and 5 bases stayed unmatched. In DNA form, the CDR3 reads TGTGCCAGCAGCTTGGGCCCTACAGGGGCCTACGAGCAGTACTTC. Its translation is CASSLGPTGAYEQYF. Complete variable domain (other parts from reference TRBV5-5 and TRBJ2-7): DAGVTQSPTHLIKTRGQQVTLRCSPISGHKSVSWYQQVLGQGPQFIFQYYEKEERGRGNFPDRFSARQFPNYSSELNVNALLLGDSALYLCASSLGPTGAYEQYFGPGTRLTVT.